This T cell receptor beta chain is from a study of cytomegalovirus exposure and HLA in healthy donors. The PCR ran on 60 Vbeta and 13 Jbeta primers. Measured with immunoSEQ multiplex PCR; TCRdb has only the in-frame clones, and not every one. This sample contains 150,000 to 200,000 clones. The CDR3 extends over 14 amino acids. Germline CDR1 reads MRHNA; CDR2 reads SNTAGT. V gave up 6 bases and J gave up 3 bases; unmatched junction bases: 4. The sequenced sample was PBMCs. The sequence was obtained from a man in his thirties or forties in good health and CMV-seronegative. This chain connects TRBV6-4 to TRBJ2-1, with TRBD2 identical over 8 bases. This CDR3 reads CASRTSANYNEQFF. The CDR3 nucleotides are TGTGCCAGCAGGACTAGCGCCAACTACAATGAGCAGTTCTTC.